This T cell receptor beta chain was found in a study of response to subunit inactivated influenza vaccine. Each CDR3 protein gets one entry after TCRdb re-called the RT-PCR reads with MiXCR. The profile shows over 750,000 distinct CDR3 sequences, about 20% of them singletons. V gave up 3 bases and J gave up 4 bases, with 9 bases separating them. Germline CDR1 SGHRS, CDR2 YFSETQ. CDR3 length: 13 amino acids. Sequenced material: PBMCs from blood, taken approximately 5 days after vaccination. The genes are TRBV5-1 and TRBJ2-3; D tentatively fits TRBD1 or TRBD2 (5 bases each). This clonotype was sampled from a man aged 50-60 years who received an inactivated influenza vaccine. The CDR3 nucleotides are TGCGCCAGCAGCTACGGGGACGCAGATACGCAGTATTTT. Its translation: CASSYGDADTQYF. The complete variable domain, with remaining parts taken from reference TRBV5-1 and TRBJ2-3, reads KAGVTQTPRYLIKTRGQQVTLSCSPISGHRSVSWYQQTPGQGLQFLFEYFSETQRNKGNFPGRFSGRQFSNSRSEMNVSTLELGDSALYLCASSYGDADTQYFGPGTRLTVL.